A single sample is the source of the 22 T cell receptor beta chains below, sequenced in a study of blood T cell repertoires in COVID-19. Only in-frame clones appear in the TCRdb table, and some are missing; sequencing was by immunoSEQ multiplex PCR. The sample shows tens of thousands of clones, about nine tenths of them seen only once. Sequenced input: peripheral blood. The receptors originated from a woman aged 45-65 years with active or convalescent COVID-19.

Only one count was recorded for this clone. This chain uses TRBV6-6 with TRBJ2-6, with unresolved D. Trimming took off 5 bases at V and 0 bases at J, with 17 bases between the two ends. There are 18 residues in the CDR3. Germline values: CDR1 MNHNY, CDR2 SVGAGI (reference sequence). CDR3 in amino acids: CASSLIKDWSSGANVLTF. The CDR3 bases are TGTGCCAGCAGTCTCATTAAAGACTGGTCCTCTGGGGCCAACGTCCTGACTTTC.

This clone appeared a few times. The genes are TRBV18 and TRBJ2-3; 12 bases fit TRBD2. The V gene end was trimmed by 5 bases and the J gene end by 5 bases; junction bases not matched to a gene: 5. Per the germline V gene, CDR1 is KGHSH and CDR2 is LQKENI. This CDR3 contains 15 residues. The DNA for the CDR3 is TGTGCCAGCTCATTCCTAGCGGGGGGGCTAGATACGCAGTATTTT. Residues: CASSFLAGGLDTQYF.

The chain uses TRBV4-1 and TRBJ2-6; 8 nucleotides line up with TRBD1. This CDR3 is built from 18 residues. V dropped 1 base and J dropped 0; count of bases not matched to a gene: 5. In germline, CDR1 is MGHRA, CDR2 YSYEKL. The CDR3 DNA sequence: TGCGCCAGCAGCCAAGTACGGCAGGGGGCCTCTGGGGCCAACGTCCTGACTTTC. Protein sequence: CASSQVRQGASGANVLTF.

The DNA for the CDR3 is TGCGCCAGCAGCCAAGTAAGGAGCTCTGGAAACACCATATATTTT. Amino acid sequence: CASSQVRSSGNTIYF. The chain couples TRBV4-3 to TRBJ1-3; D is unresolved. Germline CDR1 and CDR2: LGHNA and YSLEER. CDR3 size: 15 residues. Trimming pared 1 base from V and 0 bases from J, leaving 7 bases between.

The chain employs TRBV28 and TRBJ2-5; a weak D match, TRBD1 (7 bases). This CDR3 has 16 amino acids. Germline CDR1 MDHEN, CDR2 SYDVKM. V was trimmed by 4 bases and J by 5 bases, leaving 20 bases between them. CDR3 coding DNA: TGTGCCAGCAGTTATGTCCCGGGACAGCGGGTGGAGACCCAGTACTTC. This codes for CASSYVPGQRVETQYF.

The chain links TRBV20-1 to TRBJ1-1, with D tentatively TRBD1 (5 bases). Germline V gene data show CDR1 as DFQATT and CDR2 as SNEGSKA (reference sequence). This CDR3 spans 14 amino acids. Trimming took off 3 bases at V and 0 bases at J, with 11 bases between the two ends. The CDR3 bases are TGCAGTGCTAGTGAACAGGCCCTGAACACTGAAGCTTTCTTT. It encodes CSASEQALNTEAFF.

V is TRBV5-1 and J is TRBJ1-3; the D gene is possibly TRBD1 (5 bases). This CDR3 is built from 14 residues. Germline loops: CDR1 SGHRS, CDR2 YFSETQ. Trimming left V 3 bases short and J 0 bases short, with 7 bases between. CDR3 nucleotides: TGCGCCAGCAGCTCGACAGTCTCTGGAAACACCATATATTTT. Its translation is CASSSTVSGNTIYF.

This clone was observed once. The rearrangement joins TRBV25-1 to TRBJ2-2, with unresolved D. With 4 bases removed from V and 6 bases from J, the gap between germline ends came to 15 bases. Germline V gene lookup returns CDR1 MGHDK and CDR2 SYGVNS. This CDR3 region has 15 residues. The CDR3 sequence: CASSVTFSIPGELFF. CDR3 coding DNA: TGTGCCAGCAGTGTGACATTTTCGATTCCCGGGGAGCTGTTTTTT.

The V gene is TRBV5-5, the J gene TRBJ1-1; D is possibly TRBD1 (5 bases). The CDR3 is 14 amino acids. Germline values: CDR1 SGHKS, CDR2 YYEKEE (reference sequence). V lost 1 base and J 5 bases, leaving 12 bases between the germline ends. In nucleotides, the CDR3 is TGTGCCAGCAGCTTGTGGCAGGGTCGGACTGAAGCTTTCTTT. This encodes CASSLWQGRTEAFF.

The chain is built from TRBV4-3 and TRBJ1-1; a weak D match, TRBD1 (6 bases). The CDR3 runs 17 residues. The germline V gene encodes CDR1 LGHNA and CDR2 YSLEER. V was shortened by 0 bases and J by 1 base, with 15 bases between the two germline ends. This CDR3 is CASSQDGIDRSNTEAFF. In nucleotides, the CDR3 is TGCGCCAGCAGCCAAGATGGAATCGACAGGTCGAACACTGAAGCTTTCTTT.

DNA of the CDR3: TGTGCCAGCAGCCCCCTCGGGACTAGCAATGAGCAGTTCTTC. Translating it yields CASSPLGTSNEQFF. The chain combines TRBV11-3 with TRBJ2-1; 8 bases agree with TRBD2. V shed 5 bases and J 6 bases; nucleotides not matched to a gene: 6. CDR3 size: 14 residues. Germline loops: CDR1 SGHNT, CDR2 YENEEA.

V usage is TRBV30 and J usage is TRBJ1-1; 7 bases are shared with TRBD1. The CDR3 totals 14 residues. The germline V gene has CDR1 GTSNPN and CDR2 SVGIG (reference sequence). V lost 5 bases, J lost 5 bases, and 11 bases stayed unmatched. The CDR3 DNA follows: TGTGCCTGGGGCCATTACAGGGGTATGACTGAAGCTTTCTTT. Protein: CAWGHYRGMTEAFF.

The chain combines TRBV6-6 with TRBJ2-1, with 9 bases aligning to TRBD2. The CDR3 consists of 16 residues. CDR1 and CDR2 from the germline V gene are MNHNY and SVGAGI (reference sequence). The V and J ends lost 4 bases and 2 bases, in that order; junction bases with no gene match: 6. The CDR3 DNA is TGTGCCAGCAGTTCCGGAGCGGGGGGAACCTACAATGAGCAGTTCTTC. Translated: CASSSGAGGTYNEQFF.

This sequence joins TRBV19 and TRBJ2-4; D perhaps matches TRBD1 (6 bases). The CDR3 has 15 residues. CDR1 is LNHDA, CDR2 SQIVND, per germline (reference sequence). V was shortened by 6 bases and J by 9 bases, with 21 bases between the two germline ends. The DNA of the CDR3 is TGTGCCAGTAGATATGATCGGACAGCAGGGAGCATTCAGTACTTC. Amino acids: CASRYDRTAGSIQYF.

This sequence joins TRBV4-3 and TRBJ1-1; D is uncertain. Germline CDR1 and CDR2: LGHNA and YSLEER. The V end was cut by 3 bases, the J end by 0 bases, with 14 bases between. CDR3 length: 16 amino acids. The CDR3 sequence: CASSQWQDSMNTEAFF. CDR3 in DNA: TGCGCCAGCAGCCAGTGGCAGGATTCAATGAACACTGAAGCTTTCTTT.

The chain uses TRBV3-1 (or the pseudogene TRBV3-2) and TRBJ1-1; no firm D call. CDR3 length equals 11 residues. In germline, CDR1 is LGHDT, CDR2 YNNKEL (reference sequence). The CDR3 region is CERDLGTEAFF. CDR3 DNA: TGTGAGAGGGATTTGGGGACTGAAGCTTTCTTT.

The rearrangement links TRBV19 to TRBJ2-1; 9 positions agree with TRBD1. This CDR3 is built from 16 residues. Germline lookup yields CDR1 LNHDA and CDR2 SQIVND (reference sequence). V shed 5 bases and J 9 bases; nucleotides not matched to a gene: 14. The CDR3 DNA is TGTGCCAGTAGTCTCCACTACAGGGGGCAAAGGGGTGAGCAGTTCTTC. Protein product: CASSLHYRGQRGEQFF.

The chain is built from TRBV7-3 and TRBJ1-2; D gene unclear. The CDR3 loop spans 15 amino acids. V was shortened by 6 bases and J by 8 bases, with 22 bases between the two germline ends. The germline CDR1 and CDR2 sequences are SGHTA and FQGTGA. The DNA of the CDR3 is TGTGCCAGCAGTCCAGACTCGGGGAGGACGAAAGGCTACACCTTC. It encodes CASSPDSGRTKGYTF.

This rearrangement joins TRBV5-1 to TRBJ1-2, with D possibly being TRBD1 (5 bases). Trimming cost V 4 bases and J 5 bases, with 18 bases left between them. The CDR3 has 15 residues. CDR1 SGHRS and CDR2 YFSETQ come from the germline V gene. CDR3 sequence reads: CASSPRDLEAYGYTF. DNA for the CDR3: TGCGCCAGCAGCCCCCGGGACTTAGAGGCTTATGGCTACACCTTC. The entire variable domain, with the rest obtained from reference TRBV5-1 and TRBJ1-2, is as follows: KAGVTQTPRYLIKTRGQQVTLSCSPISGHRSVSWYQQTPGQGLQFLFEYFSETQRNKGNFPGRFSGRQFSNSRSEMNVSTLELGDSALYLCASSPRDLEAYGYTFGSGTRLTVV.

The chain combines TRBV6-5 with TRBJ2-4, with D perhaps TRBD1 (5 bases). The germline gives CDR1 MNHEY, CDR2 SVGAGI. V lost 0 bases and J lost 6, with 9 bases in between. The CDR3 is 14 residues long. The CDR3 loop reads CASSYSGQGNIQYF. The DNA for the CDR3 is TGTGCCAGCAGTTACTCGGGGCAGGGAAACATTCAGTACTTC.

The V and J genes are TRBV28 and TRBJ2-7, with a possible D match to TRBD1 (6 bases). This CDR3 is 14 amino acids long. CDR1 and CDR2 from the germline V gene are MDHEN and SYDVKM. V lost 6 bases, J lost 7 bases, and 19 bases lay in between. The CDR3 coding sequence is TGTGCCAGCAGAAGACGAACAGGGTTGGGTGAGCAGTACTTC. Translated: CASRRRTGLGEQYF.

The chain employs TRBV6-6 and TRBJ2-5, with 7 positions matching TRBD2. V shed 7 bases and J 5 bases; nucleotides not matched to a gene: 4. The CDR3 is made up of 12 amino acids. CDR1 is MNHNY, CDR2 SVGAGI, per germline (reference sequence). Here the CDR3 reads CASNFGRETQYF. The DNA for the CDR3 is TGTGCCAGCAATTTCGGGAGGGAGACCCAGTACTTC.